This T cell receptor beta chain stems from a study of neurological immune-mediated disorders. A single record per CDR3 protein comes from TCRdb applying MiXCR to the 5' RACE reads. This sample yields about 21,000 distinct CDR3 sequences, of which approximately 15% are seen a single time; roughly 7% belongs to the top ten. This clonotype was counted many times. Germline assignment: CDR1 MNHEY and CDR2 SMNVEV (reference sequence). V was pared by 5 bases and J by 5 bases, with 16 bases between. CDR3 size: 15 residues. This clonotype was obtained from a woman aged 18-29 years with multiple sclerosis. Sequencing input: CD8+ T cells from blood. This sequence joins TRBV27 and TRBJ2-1; D is undetermined. Here the CDR3 reads CASSKGFSQDNEQFF. The CDR3 DNA reads as TGTGCCAGCAGTAAAGGGTTTTCGCAGGACAATGAGCAGTTCTTC.